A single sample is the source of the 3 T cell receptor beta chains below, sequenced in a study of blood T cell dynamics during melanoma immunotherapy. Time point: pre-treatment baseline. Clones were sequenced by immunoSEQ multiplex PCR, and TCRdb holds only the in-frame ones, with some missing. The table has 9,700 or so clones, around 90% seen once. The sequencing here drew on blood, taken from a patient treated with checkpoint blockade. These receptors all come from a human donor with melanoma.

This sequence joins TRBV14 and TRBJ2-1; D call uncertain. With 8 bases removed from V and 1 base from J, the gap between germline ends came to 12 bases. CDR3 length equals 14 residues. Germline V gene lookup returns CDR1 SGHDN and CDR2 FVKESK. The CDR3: CASGPPDSYNEQFF. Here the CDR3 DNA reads TGTGCCAGCGGCCCCCCGGATTCCTACAATGAGCAGTTCTTC.

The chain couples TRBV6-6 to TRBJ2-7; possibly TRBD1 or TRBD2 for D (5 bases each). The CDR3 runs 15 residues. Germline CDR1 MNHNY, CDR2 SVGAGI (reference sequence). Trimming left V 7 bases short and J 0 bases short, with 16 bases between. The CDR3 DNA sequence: TGTGCCAGCAACCGGGACGGGCCCAGCTCCTACGAGCAGTACTTC. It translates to CASNRDGPSSYEQYF.

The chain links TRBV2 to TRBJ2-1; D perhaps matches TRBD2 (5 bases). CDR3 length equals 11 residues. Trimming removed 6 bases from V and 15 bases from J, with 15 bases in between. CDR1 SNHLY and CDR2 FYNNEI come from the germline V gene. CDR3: CASRESGSPFF. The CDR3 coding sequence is TGTGCCAGCAGGGAGAGCGGTTCGCCGTTCTTC.